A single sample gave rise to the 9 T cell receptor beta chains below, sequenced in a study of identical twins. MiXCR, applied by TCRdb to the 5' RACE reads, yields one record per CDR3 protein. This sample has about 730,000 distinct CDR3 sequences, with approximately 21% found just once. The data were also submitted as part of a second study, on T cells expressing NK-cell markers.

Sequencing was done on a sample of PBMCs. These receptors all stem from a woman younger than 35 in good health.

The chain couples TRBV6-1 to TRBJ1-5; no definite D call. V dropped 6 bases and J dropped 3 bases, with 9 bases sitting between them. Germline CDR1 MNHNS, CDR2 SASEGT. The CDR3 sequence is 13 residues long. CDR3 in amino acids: CASRVTNNQPQHF. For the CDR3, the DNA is TGTGCCAGCAGGGTGACCAACAATCAGCCCCAGCATTTT.

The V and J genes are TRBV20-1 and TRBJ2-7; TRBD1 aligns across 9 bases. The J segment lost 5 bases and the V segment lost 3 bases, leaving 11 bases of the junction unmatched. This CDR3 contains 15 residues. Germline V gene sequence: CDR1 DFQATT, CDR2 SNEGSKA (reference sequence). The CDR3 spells CSARDRGQGSHEQYF. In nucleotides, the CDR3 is TGCAGTGCTAGGGATAGGGGACAGGGTTCCCACGAGCAGTACTTC.

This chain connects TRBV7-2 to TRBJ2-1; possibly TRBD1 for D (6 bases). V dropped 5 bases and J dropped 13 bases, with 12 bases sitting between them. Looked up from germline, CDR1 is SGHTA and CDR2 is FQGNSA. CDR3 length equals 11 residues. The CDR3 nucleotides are TGTGCCAGCAGCCCAGGGGAATTACAGTTCTTC. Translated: CASSPGELQFF.

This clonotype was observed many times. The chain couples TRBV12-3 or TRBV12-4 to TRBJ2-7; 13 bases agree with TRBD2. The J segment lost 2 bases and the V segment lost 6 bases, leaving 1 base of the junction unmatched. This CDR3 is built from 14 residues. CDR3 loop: CASRGTSGTYEQYF. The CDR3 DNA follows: TGTGCCAGCAGGGGGACTAGCGGGACCTACGAGCAGTACTTC.

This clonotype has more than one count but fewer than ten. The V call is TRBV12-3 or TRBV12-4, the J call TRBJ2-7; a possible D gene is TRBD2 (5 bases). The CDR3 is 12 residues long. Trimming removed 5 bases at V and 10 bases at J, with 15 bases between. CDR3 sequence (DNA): TGTGCCAGCAGTGCGCGGGCCCTTTTCCAGTACTTC. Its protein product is CASSARALFQYF.

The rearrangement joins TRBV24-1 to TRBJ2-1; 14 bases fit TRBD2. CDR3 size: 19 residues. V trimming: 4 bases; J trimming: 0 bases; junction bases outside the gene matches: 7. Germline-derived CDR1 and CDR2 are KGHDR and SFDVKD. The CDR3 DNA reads TGTGCCACCAGTGAAGGGACTAGCGGGGGTGAAAGCTCCTACAATGAGCAGTTCTTC. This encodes CATSEGTSGGESSYNEQFF.

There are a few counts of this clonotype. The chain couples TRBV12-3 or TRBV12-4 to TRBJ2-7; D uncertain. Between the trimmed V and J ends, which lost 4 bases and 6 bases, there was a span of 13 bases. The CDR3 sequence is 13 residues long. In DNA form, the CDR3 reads TGTGCCAGCAGTTCCCTCGGCACAGTCGAGCAGTACTTC. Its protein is CASSSLGTVEQYF.

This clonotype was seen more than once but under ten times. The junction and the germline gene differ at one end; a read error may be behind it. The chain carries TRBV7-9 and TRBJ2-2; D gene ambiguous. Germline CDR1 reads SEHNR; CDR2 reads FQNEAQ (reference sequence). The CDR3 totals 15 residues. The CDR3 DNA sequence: TGTGCCAGCAGCTCACCGGGCGGAGACACGGGGGAGCTGTTTTTT. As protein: CASSSPGGDTGELFF.

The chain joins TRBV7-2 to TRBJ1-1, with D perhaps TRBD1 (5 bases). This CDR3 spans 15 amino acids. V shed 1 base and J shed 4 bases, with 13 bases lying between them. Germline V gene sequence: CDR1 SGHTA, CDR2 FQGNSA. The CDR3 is CASSLGGMESTEAFF. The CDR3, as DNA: TGTGCCAGCAGCTTAGGGGGGATGGAGAGCACTGAAGCTTTCTTT.